This T cell receptor (beta chain) was sequenced in a study of blood T cell repertoires in COVID-19. In the study overall: Samples of COVID-19 (acute and convalescent) were obtained from the United States, Italy and Spain. T cells, B-cell-depleted T cells, or PBMCs provided the cDNA or gDNA that served as material.

This clone showed up just once. Trimming left V 0 bases short and J 1 base short, with 10 bases between. Germline V CDR1 and CDR2: SGHRS, YFSETQ. This CDR3 is built from 15 residues. In the source study's methods: Amplified reference gene primers provided the basis for estimating nucleated cell counts. Assay used: immunoSEQ multiplex PCR; TCRdb lists only in-frame clones, some missing. For V, J and clone size, that table is used; D and trimming come from the DNA. Counted here are under 100,000 clones, around 86% occurring once; the ten biggest clones make up roughly 5.1%. Seattle-derived patients entered the study during active infection and were followed longitudinally.

The rearrangement links TRBV5-1 to TRBJ1-1, with D possibly TRBD1 on 6 matching bases. This TCR was recovered from a man between 60 and 70 years old with COVID-19, enrolled during active disease. The specimen was peripheral blood. Here the CDR3 reads CASSLGAGANTEAFF. CDR3 nucleotides: TGCGCCAGCAGCTTGGGGGCAGGGGCGAACACTGAAGCTTTCTTT.